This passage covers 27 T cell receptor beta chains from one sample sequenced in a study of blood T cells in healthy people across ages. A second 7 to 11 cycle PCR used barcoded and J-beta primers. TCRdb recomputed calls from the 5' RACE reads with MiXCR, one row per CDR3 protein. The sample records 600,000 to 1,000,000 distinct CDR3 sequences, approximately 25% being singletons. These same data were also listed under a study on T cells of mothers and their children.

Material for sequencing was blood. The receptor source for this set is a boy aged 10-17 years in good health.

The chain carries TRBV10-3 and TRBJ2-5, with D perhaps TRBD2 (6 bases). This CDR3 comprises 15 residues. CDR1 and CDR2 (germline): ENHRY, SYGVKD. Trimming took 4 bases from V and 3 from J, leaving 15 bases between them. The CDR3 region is CAISGVGGDEETQYF. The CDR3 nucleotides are TGTGCCATCAGTGGGGTCGGGGGAGACGAAGAGACCCAGTACTTC.

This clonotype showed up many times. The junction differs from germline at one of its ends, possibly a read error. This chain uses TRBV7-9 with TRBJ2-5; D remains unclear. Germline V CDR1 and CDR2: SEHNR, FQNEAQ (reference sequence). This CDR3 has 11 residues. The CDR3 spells CASSFDETQYF. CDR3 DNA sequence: TGCGCCAGCAGCTTTGACGAGACCCAGTACTTC.

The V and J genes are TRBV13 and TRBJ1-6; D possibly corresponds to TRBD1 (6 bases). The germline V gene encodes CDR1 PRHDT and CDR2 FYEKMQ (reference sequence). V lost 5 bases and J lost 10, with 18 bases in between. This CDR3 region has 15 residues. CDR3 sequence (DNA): TGTGCCAGCAGCCGGACACAGGGTTGGGGGTCACCCCTCCACTTT. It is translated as CASSRTQGWGSPLHF.

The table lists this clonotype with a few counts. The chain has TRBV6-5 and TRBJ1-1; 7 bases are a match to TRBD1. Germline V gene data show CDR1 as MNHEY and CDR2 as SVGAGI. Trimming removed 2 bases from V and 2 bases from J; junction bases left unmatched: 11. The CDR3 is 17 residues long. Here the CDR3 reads CASSYDGQAIFNTEAFF. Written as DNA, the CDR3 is TGTGCCAGCAGTTACGACGGACAGGCCATTTTTAACACTGAAGCTTTCTTT.

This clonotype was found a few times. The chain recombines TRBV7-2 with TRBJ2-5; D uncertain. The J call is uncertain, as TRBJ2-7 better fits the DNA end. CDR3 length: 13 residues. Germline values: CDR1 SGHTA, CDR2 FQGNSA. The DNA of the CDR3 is TGTGCCAGCAGCTCTCAGGCGGCCTACGAGCAGTACTTC. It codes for CASSSQAAYEQYF.

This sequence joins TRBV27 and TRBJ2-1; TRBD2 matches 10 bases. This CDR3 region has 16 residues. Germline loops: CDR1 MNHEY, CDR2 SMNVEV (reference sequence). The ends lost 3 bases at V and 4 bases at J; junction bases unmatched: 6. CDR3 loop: CASSFSAGGPYNEQFF. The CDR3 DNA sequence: TGTGCCAGCAGTTTCTCAGCGGGGGGGCCATACAATGAGCAGTTCTTC.

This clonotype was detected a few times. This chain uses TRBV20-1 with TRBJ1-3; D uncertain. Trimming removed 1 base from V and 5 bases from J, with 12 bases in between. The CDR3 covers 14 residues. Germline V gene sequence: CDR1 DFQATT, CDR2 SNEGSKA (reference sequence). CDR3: CSARAGGERNTIYF. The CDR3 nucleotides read TGCAGTGCTAGAGCCGGCGGGGAACGAAACACCATATATTTT.

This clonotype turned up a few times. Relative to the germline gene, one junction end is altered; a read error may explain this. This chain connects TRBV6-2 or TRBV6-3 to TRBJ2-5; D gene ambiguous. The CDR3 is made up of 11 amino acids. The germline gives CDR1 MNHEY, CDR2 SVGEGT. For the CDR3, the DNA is TGTGCCGGCAGTTTATGGGAGACCCAGTACTTC. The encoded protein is CAGSLWETQYF.

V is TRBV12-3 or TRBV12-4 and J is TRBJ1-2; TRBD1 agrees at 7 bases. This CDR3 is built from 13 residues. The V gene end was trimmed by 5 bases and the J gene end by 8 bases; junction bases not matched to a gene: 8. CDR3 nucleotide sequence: TGTGCCAGCAGTCGGGGACAGCCATTGGGCTACACCTTC. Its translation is CASSRGQPLGYTF.

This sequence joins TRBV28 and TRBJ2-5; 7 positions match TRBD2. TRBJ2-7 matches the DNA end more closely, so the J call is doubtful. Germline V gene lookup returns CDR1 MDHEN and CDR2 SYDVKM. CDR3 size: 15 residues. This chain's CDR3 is CASKSRRLAFDEQYF. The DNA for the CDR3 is TGTGCCAGCAAAAGCCGGAGACTAGCCTTCGACGAGCAGTACTTC.

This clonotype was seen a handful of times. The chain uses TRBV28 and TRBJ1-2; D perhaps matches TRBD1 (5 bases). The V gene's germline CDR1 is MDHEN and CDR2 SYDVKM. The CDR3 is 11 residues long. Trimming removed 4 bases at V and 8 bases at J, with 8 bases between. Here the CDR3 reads CASSWGVGYTF. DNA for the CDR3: TGTGCCAGCAGTTGGGGGGTCGGCTACACCTTC.

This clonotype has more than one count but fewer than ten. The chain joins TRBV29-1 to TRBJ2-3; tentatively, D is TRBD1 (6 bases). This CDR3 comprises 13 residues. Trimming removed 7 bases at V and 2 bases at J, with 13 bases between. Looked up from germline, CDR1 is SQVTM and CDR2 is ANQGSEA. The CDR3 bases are TGCAGCGCCGAGGGGGATTCCACAGATACGCAGTATTTT. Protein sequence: CSAEGDSTDTQYF.

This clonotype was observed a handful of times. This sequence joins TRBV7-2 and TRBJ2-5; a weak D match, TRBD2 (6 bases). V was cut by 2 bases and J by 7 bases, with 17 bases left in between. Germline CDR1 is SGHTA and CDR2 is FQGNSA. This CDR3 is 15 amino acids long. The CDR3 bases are TGTGCCAGCAGCTTAAATCCAATTGTGGGAGGGACCCAGTACTTC. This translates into CASSLNPIVGGTQYF. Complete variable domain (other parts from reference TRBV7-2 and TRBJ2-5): GAGVSQSPSNKVTEKGKDVELRCDPISGHTALYWYRQSLGQGLEFLIYFQGNSAPDKSGLPSDRFSAERTGGSVSTLTIQRTQQEDSAVYLCASSLNPIVGGTQYFGPGTRLLVL.

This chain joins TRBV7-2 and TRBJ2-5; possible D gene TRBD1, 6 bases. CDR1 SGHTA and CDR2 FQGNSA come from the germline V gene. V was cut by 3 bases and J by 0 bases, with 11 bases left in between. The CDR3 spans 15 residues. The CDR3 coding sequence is TGTGCCAGCAGCTTGGGGGCGAGGTACCAAGAGACCCAGTACTTC. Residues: CASSLGARYQETQYF.

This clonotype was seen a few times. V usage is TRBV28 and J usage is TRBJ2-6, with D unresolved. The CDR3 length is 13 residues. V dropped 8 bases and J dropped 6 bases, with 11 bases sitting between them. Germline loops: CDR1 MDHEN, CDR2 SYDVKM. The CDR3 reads CASFPLPANVLTF. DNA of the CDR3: TGTGCCAGCTTCCCCCTCCCGGCCAACGTCCTGACTTTC.

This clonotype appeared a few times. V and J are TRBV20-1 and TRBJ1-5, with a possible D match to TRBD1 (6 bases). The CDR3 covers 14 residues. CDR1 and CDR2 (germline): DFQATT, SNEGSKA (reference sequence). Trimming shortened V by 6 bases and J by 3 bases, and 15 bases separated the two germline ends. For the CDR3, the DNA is TGCAGTGCCTCCGGACAGACGATCAATCAGCCCCAGCATTTT. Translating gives CSASGQTINQPQHF.

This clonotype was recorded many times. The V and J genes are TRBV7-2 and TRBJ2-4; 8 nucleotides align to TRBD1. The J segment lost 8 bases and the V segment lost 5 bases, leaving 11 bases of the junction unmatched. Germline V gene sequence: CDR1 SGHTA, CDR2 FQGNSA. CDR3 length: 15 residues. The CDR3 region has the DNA TGTGCCAGCAGCCCGAGAAGGCAGGGGGCTGACATTCAGTACTTC. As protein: CASSPRRQGADIQYF.

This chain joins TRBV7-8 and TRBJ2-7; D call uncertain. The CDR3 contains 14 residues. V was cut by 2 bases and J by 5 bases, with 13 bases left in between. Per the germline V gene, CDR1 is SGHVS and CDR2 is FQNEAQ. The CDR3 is CASSLLANGDEQYF. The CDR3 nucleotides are TGTGCCAGCAGCTTACTGGCGAACGGAGACGAGCAGTACTTC.

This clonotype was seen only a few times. The CDR3 region is CASSPGTVYTEAFF. DNA for the CDR3: TGTGCCAGCAGTCCCGGGACAGTCTACACTGAAGCTTTCTTT. The rearrangement joins TRBV27 to TRBJ1-1; 7 positions agree with TRBD1. Germline V gene sequence: CDR1 MNHEY, CDR2 SMNVEV (reference sequence). V was clipped by 5 bases and J by 3 bases; unmatched bases: 6. The CDR3 runs 14 residues.

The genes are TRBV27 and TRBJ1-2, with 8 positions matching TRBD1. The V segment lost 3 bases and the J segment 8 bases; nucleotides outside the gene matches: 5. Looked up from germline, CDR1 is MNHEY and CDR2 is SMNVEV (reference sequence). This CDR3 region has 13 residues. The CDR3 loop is CASSFLGQGGYTF. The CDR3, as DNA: TGTGCCAGCAGTTTTCTCGGACAGGGCGGCTACACCTTC.

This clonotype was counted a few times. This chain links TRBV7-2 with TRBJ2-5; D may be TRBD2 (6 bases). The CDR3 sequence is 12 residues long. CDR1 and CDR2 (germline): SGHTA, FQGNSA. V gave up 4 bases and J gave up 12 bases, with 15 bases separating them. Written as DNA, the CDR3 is TGTGCCAGCAGCTCGGGACTTTCAGAGGAGTACTTC. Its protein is CASSSGLSEEYF.

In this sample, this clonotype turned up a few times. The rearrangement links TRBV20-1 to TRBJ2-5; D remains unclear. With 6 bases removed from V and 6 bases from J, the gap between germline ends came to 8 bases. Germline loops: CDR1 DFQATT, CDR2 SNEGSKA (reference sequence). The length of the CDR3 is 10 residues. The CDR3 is CSATEQTQYF. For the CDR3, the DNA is TGCAGTGCCACGGAGCAGACCCAGTACTTC.

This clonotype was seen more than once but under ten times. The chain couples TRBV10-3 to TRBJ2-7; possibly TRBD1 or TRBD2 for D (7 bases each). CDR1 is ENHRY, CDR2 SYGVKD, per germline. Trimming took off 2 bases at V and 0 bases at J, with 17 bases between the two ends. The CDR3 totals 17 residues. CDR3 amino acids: CAISEPTAGQYSYEQYF. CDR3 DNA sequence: TGTGCCATCAGTGAGCCTACAGCGGGACAGTACTCCTACGAGCAGTACTTC.

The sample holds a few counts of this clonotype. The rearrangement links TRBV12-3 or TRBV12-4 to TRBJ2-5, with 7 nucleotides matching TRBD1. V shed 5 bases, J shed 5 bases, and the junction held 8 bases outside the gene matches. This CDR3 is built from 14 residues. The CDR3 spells CASSHQRGRETQYF. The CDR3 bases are TGTGCCAGCAGTCATCAGAGGGGGCGGGAGACCCAGTACTTC.

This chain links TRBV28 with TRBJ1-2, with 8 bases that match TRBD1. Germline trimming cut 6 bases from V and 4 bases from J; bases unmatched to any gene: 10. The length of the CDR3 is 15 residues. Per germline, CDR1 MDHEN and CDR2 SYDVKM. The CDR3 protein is CASRTPGTGPYGYTF. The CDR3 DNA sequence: TGTGCCAGCAGGACGCCCGGGACAGGACCCTATGGCTACACCTTC.

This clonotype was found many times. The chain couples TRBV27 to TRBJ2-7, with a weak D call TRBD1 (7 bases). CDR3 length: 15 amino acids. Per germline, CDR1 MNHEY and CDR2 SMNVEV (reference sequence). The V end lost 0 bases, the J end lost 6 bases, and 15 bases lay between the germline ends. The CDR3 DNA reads TGTGCCAGCAGTTTATCCGACCGACAGGGAGGCGAGCAGTACTTC. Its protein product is CASSLSDRQGGEQYF.

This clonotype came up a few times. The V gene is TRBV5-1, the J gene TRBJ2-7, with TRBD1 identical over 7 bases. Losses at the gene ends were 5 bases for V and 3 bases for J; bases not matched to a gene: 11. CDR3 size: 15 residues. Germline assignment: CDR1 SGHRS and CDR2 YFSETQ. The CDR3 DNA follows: TGCGCCAGCAGAGAGGGAGTCGGGACAGACTACGAGCAGTACTTC. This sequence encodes CASREGVGTDYEQYF. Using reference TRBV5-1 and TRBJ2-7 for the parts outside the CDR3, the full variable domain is KAGVTQTPRYLIKTRGQQVTLSCSPISGHRSVSWYQQTPGQGLQFLFEYFSETQRNKGNFPGRFSGRQFSNSRSEMNVSTLELGDSALYLCASREGVGTDYEQYFGPGTRLTVT.